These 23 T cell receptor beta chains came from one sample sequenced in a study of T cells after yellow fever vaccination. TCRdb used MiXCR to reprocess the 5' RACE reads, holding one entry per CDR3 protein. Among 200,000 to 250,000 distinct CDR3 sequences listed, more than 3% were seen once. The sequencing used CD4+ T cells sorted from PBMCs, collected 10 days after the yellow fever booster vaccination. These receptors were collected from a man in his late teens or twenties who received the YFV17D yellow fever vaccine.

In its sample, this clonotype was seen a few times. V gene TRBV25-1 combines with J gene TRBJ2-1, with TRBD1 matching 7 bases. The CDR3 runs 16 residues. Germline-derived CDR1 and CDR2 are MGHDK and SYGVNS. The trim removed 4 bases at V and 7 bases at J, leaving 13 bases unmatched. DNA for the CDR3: TGTGCCAGCAGTGGCGACAGGGTTCCCGGAGGTAATGAGCAGTTCTTC. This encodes CASSGDRVPGGNEQFF.

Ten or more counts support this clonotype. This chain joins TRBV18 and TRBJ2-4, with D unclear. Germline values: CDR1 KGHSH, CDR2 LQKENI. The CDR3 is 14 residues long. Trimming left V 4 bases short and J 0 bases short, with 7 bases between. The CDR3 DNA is TGTGCCAGCTCACGCGAGGTAGCCAAAAACATTCAGTACTTC. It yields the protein CASSREVAKNIQYF.

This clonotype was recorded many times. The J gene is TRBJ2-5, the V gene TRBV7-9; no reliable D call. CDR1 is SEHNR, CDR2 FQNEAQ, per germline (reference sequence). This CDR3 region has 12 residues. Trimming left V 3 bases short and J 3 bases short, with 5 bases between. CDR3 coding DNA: TGTGCCAGCAGCTTGTCCGAAGAGACCCAGTACTTC. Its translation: CASSLSEETQYF.

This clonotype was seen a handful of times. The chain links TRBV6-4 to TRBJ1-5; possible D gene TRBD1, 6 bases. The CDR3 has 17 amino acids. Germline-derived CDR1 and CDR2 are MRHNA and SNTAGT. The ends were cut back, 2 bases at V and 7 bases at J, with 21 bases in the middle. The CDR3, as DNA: TGTGCCAGCAGTGACGCCTGTGGGGGCGCGGGTTACCAGCCCCAGCATTTT. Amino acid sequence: CASSDACGGAGYQPQHF.

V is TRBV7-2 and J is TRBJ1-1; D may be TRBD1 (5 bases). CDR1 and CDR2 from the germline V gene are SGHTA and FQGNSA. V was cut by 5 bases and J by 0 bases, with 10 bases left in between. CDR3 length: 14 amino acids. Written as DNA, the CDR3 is TGTGCCAGCAGCAAGACAGTCATGAACACTGAAGCTTTCTTT. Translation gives CASSKTVMNTEAFF.

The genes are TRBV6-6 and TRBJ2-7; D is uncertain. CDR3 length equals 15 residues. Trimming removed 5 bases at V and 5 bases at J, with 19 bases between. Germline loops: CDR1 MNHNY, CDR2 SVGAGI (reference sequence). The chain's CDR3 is CASSKRAGPDHEQYV. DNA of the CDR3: TGTGCCAGCAGTAAGCGTGCCGGGCCGGACCACGAGCAGTACGTC.

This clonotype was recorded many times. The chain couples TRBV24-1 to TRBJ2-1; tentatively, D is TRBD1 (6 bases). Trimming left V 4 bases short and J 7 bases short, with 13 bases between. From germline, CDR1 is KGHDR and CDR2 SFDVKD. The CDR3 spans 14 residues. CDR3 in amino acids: CATSDGTYGNEQFF. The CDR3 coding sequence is TGTGCCACCAGTGACGGGACATATGGGAATGAGCAGTTCTTC.

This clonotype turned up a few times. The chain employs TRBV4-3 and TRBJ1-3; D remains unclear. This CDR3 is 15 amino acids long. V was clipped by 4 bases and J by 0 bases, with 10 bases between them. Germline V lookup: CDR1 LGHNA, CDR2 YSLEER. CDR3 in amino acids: CASSPGPDSGNTIYF. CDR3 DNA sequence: TGCGCCAGCAGCCCCGGACCGGACTCTGGAAACACCATATATTTT.

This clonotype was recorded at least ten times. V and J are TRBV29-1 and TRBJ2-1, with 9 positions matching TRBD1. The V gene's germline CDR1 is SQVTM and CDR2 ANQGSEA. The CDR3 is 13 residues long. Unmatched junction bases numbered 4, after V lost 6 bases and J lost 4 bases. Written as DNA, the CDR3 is TGCAGCGTGACAGGGGGGGCTTACAATGAGCAGTTCTTC. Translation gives CSVTGGAYNEQFF.

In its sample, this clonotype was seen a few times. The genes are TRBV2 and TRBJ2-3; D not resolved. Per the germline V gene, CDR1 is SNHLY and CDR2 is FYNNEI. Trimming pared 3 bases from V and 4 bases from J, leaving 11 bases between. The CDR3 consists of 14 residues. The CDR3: CASSDPGSSDTQYF. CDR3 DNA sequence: TGTGCCAGCAGTGATCCCGGATCCTCAGATACGCAGTATTTT.

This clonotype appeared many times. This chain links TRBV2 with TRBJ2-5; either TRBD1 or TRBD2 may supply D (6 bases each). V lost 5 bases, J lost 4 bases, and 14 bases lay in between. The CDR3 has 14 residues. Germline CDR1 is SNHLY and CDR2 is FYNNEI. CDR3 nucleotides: TGTGCCAGCAGTCCCTCTGGGGGGCCAGAGACCCAGTACTTC. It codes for CASSPSGGPETQYF. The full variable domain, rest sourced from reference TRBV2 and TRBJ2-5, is EPEVTQTPSHQVTQMGQEVILRCVPISNHLYFYWYRQILGQKVEFLVSFYNNEISEKSEIFDDQFSVERPDGSNFTLKIRSTKLEDSAMYFCASSPSGGPETQYFGPGTRLLVL.

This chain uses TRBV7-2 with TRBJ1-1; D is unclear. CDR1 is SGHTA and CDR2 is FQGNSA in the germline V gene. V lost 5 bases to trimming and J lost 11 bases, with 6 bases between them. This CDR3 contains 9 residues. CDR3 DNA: TGTGCCAGCAGCCCTCTCGCTTTCTTT. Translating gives CASSPLAFF.

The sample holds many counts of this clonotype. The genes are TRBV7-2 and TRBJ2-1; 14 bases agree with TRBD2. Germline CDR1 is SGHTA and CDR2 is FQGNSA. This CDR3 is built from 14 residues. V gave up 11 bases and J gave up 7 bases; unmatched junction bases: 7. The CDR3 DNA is TGTGCCGCCAGACTAGCGGGGGGGCCGAATGAGCAGTTCTTC. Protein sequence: CAARLAGGPNEQFF.

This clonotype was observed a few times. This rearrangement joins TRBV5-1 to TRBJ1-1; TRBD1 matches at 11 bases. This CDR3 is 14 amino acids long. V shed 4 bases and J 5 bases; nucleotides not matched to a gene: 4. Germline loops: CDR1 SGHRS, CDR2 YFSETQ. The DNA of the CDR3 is TGCGCCAGCAGCAAAGGGACAGGGGGTACTGAAGCTTTCTTT. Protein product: CASSKGTGGTEAFF.

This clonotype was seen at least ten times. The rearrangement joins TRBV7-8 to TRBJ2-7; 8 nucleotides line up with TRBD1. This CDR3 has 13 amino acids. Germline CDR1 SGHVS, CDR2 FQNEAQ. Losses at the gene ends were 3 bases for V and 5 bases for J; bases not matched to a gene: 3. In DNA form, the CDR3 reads TGTGCCAGCAGCTTGGACAGGGCTCACGAGCAGTACGTC. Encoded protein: CASSLDRAHEQYV.

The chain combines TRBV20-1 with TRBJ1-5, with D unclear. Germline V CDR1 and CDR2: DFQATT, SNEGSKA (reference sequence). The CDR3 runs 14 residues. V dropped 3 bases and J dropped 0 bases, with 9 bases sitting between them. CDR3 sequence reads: CSASALNSNQPQHF. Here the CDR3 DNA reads TGCAGTGCTAGTGCGCTCAATAGCAATCAGCCCCAGCATTTT.

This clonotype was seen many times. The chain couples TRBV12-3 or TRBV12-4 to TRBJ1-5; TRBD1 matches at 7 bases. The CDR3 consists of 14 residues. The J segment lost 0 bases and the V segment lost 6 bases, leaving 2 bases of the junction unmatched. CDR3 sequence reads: CASRGTDSNQPQHF. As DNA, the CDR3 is TGTGCCAGCAGAGGGACAGATAGCAATCAGCCCCAGCATTTT.

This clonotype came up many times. CDR3 sequence: CATSRAGATEAFF. The DNA of the CDR3 is TGTGCCACCAGCAGGGCCGGGGCTACTGAAGCTTTCTTT. The V gene is TRBV15, the J gene TRBJ1-1; maybe TRBD1 (5 bases). Germline V CDR1 and CDR2: LNHNV, YYDKDF (reference sequence). Trimming cost V 3 bases and J 5 bases, with 10 bases left between them. CDR3 size: 13 residues.

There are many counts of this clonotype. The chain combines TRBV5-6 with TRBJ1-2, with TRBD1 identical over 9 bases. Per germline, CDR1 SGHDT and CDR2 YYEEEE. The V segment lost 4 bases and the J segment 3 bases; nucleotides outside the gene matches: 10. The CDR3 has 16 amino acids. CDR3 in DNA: TGTGCCAGCAGCCAGGACAGGGGAACATCCTACTATGGCTACACCTTC. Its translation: CASSQDRGTSYYGYTF.

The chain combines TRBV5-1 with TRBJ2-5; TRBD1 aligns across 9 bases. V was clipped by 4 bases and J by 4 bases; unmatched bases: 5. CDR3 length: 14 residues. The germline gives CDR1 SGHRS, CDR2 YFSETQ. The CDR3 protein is CASSAGTGLETQYF. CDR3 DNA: TGCGCCAGCAGCGCGGGGACAGGGTTAGAGACCCAGTACTTC.

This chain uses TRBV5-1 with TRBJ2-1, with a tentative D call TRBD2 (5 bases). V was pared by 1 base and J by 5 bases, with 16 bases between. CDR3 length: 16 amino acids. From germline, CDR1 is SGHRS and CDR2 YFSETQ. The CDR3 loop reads CASSLLGSIGDNEQFF. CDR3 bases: TGCGCCAGCAGCTTGTTAGGTTCTATCGGGGACAATGAGCAGTTCTTC.

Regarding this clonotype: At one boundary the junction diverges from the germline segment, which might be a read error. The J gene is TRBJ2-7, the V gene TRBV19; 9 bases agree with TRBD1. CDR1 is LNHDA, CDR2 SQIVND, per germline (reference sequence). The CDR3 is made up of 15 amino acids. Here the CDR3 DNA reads TGTGCCTGTAGTATCCTCGGGACAGGGTTCTACGAGCAGTACTTC. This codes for CACSILGTGFYEQYF. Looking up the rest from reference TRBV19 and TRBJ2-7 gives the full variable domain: DGGITQSPKYLFRKEGQNVTLSCEQNLNHDAMYWYRQDPGQGLRLIYYSQIVNDFQKGDIAEGYSVSREKKESFPLTVTSAQKNPTAFYLCACSILGTGFYEQYFGPGTRLTVT.

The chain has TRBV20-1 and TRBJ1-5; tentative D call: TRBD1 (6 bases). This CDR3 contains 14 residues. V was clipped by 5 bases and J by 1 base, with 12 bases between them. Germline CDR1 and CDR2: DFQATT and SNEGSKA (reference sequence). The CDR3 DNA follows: TGCAGTGCTCCCGAGGGGGGGAGCAATCAGCCCCAGCATTTT. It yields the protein CSAPEGGSNQPQHF.